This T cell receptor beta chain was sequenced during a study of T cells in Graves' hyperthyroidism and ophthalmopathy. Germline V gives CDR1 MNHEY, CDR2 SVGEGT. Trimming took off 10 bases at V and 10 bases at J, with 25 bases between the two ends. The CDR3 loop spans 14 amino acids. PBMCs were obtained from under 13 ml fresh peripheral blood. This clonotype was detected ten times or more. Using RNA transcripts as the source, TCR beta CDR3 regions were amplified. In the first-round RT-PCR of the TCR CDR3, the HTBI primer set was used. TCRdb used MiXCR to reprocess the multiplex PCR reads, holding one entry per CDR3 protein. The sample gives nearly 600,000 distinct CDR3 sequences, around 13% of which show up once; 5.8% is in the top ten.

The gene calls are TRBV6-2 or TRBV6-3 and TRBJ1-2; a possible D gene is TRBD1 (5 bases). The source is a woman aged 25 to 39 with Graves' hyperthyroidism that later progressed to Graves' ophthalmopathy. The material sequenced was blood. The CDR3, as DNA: TGTGCCACCACCAGCGAAAGGGGCCGATTACTCTACACCTTC. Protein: CATTSERGRLLYTF.